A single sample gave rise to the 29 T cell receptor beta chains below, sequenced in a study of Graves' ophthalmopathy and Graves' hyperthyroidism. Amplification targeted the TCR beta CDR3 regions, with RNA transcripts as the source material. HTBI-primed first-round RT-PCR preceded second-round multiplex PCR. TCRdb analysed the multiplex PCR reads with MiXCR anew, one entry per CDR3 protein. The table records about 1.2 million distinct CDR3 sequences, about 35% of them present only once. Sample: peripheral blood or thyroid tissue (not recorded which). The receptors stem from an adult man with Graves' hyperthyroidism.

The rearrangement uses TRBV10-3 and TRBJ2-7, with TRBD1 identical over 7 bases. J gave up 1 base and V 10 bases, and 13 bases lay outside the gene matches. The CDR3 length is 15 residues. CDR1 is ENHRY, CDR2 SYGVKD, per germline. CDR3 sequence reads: CASRPNPGQSYEQYF. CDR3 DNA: TGTGCCAGCCGTCCTAATCCGGGACAGTCCTACGAGCAGTACTTC.

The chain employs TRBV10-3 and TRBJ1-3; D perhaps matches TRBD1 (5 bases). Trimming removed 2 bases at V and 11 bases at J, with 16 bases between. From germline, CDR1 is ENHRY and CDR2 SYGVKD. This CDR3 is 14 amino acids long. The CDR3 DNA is TGTGCCATCAGTGAGCCCCAGCAGGGATATGCCATATATTTT. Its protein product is CAISEPQQGYAIYF.

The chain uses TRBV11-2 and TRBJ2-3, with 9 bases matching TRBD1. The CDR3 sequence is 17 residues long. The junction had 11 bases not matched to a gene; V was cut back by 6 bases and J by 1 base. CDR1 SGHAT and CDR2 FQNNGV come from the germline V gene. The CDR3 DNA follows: TGTGCCAGCAGGGCTCGCCGGGACAGGGTCGGCACAGATACGCAGTATTTT. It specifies CASRARRDRVGTDTQYF.

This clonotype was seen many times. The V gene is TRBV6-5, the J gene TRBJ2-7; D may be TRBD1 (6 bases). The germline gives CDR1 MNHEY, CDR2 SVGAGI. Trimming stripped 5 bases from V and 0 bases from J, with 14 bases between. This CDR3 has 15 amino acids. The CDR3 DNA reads TGTGCCAGCAGTCGGGAAGGGGGTAGCTCCTACGAGCAGTACTTC. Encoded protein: CASSREGGSSYEQYF.

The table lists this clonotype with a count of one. CDR3 DNA: TGTGCCAGCAGTTTAGACACGGGAGCTGGAAACACTGAAGCTTTCTTT. Protein product: CASSLDTGAGNTEAFF. V is TRBV12-3 or TRBV12-4 and J is TRBJ1-1; no clear D. The CDR3 runs 16 residues. V was clipped by 1 base and J by 2 bases, with 14 bases between them.

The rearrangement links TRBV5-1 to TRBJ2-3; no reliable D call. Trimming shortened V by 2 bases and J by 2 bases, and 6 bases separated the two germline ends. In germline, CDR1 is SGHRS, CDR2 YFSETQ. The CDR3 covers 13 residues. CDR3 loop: CASSFANTDTQYF. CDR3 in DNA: TGCGCCAGCAGCTTTGCCAACACAGATACGCAGTATTTT.

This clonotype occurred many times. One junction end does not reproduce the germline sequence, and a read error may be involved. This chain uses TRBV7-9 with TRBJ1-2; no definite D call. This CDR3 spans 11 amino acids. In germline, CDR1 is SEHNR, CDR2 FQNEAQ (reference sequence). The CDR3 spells CASSVVTEICF. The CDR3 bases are TGTGCCAGCAGCGTAGTGACGGAAATATGCTTC.

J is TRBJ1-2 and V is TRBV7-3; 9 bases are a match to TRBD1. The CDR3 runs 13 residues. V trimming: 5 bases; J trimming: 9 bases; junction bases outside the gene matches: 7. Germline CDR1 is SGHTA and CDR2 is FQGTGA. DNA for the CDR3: TGTGCCAGCAGCCCAGGGACAGGGTTTCGCTACACCTTC. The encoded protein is CASSPGTGFRYTF.

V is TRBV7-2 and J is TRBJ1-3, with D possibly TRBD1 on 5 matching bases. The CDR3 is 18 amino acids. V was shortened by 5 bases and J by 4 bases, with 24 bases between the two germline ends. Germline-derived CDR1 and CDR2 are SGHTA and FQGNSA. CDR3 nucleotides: TGTGCCAGCAGCACGCACGCCGGGGCCAGGGCTGTAGGAAACACCATATATTTT. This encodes CASSTHAGARAVGNTIYF.

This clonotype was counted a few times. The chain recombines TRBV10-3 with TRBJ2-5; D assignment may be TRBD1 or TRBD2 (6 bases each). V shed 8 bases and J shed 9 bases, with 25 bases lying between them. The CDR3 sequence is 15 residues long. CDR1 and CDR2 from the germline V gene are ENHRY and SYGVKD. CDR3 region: CAIQGPGGGWEPQYF. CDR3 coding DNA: TGTGCCATCCAAGGGCCCGGAGGGGGGTGGGAGCCCCAGTACTTC.

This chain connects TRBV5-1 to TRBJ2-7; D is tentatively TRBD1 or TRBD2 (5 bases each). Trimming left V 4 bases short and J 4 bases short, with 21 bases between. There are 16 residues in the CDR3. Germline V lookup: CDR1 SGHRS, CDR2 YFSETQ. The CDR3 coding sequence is TGCGCCAGCAGCCCGGACCCGGGGCTAAGGACTTACGAGCAGTACTTC. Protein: CASSPDPGLRTYEQYF.

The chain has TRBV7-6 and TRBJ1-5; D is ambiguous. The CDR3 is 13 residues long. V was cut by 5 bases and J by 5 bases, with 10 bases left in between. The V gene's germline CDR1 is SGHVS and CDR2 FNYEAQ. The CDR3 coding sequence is TGTGCCAGCAGCCTTAACACAGATCAGCCCCAGCATTTT. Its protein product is CASSLNTDQPQHF.

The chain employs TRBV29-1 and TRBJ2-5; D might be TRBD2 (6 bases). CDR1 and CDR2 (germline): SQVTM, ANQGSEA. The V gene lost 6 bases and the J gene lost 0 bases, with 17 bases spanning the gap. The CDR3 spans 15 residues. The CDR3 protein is CSVKESGDYQETQYF. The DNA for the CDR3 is TGCAGCGTCAAAGAGTCGGGAGACTACCAAGAGACCCAGTACTTC.

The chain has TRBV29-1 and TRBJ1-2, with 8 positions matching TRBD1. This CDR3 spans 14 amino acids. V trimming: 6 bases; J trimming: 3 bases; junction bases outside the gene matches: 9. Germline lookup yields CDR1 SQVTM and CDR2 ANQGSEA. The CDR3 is CSVTSGTGYYGYTF. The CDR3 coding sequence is TGCAGCGTCACTAGCGGGACAGGCTACTATGGCTACACCTTC.

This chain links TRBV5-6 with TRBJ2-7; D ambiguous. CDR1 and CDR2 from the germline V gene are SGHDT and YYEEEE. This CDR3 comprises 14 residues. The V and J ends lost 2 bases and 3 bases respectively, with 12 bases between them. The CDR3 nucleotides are TGTGCCAGCAGCTTTATAGGGAAAAACTACGAGCAGTACTTC. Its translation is CASSFIGKNYEQYF.

The CDR3 sequence is CASSPRFQGAEAFF. CDR3 DNA sequence: TGTGCCAGCTCACCAAGGTTCCAGGGGGCTGAAGCTTTCTTT. The rearrangement uses TRBV18 and TRBJ1-1; 7 positions agree with TRBD1. The CDR3 has 14 residues. From germline, CDR1 is KGHSH and CDR2 LQKENI. V gave up 2 bases and J gave up 6 bases; unmatched junction bases: 6.

CDR3 coding DNA: TGTGCCAGCAGGGAGGGCGGGGCCGGCCGCGGTGAAGCTTTCTTT. Its protein product is CASREGGAGRGEAFF. The J gene is TRBJ1-1, the V gene TRBV6-5, with D perhaps TRBD1 (5 bases). This CDR3 is 15 amino acids long. Germline V gene lookup returns CDR1 MNHEY and CDR2 SVGAGI. V shed 6 bases and J shed 7 bases, with 21 bases lying between them.

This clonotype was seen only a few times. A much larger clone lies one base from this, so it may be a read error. Here the CDR3 DNA reads TGTGCCAGCAGCTCCGTAACGACAGGGAACACTGAAGCTTTCTTT. Its protein is CASSSVTTGNTEAFF. V gene TRBV7-9 combines with J gene TRBJ1-1, with a weak D call TRBD1 (6 bases). The CDR3 consists of 15 residues. Per the germline V gene, CDR1 is SEHNR and CDR2 is FQNEAQ (reference sequence). V was shortened by 4 bases and J by 1 base, with 13 bases between the two germline ends.

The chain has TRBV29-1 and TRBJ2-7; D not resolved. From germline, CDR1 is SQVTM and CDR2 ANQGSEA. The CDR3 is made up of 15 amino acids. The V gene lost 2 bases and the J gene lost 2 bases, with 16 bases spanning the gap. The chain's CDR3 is CSVESASSIPYEQYF. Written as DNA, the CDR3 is TGCAGCGTTGAATCTGCCAGCTCTATTCCCTACGAGCAGTACTTC.

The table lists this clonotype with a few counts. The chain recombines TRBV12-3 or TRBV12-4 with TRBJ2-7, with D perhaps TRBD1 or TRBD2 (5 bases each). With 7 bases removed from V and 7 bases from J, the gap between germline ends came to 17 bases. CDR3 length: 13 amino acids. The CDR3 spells CASTRDGPGEQYF. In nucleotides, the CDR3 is TGTGCCAGCACCCGGGACGGTCCGGGGGAGCAGTACTTC.

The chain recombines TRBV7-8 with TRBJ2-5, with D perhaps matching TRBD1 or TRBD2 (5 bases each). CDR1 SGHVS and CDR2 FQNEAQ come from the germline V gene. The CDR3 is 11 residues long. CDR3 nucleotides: TGTGCTAGGGGACCAGAAGAGACCCAGTACTTC. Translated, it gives CARGPEETQYF.

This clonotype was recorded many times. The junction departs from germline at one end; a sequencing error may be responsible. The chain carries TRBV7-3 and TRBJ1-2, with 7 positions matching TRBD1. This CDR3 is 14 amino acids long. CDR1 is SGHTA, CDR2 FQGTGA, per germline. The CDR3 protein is CASSLTTGRNGYTF. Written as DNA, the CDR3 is TGTGCCAGCAGCCTAACGACAGGGCGGAATGGCTACACCTTC.

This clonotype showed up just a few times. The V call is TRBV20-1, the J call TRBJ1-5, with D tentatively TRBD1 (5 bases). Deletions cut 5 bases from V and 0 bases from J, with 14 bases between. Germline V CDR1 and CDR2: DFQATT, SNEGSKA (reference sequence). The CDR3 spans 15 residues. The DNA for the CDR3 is TGCAGTGCTTCCGGACACCCGAATAGCAATCAGCCCCAGCATTTT. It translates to CSASGHPNSNQPQHF.

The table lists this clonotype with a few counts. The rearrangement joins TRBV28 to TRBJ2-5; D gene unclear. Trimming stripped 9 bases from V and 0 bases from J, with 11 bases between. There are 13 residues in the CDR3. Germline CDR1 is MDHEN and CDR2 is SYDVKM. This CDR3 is CASATLYQETQYF. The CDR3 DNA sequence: TGTGCCAGTGCAACCCTGTACCAAGAGACCCAGTACTTC.

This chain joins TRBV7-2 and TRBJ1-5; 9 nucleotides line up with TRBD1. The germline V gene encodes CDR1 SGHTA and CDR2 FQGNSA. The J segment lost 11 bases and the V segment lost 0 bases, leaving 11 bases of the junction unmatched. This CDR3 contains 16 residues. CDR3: CASSLAYPTGGETQHF. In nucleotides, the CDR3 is TGTGCCAGCAGCTTAGCGTACCCGACAGGGGGAGAGACCCAGCATTTT.

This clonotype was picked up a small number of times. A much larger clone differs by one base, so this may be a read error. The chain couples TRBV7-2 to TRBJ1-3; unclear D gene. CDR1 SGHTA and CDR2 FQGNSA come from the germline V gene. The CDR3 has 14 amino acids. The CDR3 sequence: CAGSRGVTGNTIYF. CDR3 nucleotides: TGTGCCGGCAGCCGCGGAGTTACCGGAAACACCATATATTTT.

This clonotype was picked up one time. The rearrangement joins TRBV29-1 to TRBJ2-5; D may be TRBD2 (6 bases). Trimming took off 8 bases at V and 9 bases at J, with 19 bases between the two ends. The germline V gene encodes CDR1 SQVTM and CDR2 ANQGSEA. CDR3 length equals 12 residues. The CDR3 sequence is CSSGTPGGAQYF. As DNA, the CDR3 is TGCAGCTCCGGGACCCCCGGAGGGGCCCAGTACTTC.

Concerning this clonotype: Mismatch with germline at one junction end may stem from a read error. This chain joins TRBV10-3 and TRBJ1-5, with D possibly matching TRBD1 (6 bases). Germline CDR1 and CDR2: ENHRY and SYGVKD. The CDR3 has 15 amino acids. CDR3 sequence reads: CASSLGGNSGQPQHF. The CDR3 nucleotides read TGTGCCAGCAGTTTAGGGGGGAATTCAGGTCAGCCCCAGCATTTT.

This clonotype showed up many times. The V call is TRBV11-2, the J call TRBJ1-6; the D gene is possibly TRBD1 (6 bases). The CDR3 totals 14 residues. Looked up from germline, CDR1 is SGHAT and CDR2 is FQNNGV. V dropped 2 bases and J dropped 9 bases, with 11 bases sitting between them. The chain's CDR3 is CASSLTGRGSPLHF. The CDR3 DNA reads TGTGCCAGCAGCTTAACAGGCAGGGGTTCACCCCTCCACTTT.